Only one count was recorded for the clone carrying this T cell receptor (beta chain). Enrollment of patients from Seattle took place during active infection, with longitudinal follow-up. This entry comes from a study of blood T cell repertoires in COVID-19. Study as a whole: Acute and convalescent COVID-19 specimens originated in the United States, Italy and Spain.

Under the authors' procedure: Reference gene primer amplification in the assay estimated nucleated cell counts. Assay used: immunoSEQ multiplex PCR; TCRdb lists only in-frame clones, some missing. V, J and clone size derive from that table, while D and trimming were established from the DNA sequence. In the table there are 200,000 to 250,000 clones, roughly 90% of which are singletons. Trimming stripped 3 bases from V and 4 bases from J, with 14 bases between. From germline, CDR1 is SGHTA and CDR2 FQGTGA. The CDR3 spans 15 residues. Sequencing was carried out using peripheral blood. This chain connects TRBV7-3 to TRBJ2-3, with a weak D call TRBD1 (7 bases). This receptor was identified in a man in his sixties with COVID-19, enrolled during active disease. The chain's CDR3 is CASSFQGGRPDTQYF. The CDR3 region has the DNA TGTGCCAGCAGCTTCCAGGGGGGACGTCCAGATACGCAGTATTTT.